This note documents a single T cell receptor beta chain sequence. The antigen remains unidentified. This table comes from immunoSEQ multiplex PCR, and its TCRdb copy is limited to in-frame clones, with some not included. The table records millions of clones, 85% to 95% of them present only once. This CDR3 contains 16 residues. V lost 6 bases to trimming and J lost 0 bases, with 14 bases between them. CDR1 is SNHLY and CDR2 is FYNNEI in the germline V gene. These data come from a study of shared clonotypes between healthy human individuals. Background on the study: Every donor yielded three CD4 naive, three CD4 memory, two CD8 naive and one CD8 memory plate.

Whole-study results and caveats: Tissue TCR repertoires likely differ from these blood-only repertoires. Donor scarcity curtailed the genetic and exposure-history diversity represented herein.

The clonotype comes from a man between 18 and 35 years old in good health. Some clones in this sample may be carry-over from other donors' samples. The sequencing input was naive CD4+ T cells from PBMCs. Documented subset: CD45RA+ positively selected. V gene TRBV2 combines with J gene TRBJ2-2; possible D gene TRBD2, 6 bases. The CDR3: CASSALAAANTGELFF. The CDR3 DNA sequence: TGTGCCAGCAGCGCACTAGCTGCCGCGAACACCGGGGAGCTGTTTTTT.